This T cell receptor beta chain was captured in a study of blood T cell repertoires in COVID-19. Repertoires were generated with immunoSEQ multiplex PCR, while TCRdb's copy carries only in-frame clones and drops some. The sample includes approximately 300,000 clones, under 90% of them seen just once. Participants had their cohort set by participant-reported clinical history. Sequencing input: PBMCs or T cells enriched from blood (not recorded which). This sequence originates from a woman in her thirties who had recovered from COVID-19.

This CDR3 is CASSLGASSYEQYF. The CDR3 region has the DNA TGTGCCAGCAGCTTAGGCGCGAGCTCCTACGAGCAGTACTTC. This rearrangement joins TRBV7-6 to TRBJ2-7; no clear D gene. The ends were cut back, 1 base at V and 0 bases at J, with 7 bases in the middle. The germline V gene encodes CDR1 SGHVS and CDR2 FNYEAQ. CDR3 length: 14 amino acids. Looking up the rest from reference TRBV7-6 and TRBJ2-7 gives the full variable domain: GAGVSQSPRYKVTKRGQDVALRCDPISGHVSLYWYRQALGQGPEFLTYFNYEAQQDKSGLPNDRFSAERPEGSISTLTIQRTEQRDSAMYRCASSLGASSYEQYFGPGTRLTVT.